Listed here is a single TCR beta chain. The record originates from a study of blood T cell repertoires in COVID-19. For the study at large: COVID-19 samples from acute and convalescent phases originated in the United States, Italy and Spain.

V trimming: 0 bases; J trimming: 7 bases; junction bases outside the gene matches: 9. The germline V gene has CDR1 SGHRS and CDR2 YFSETQ. The CDR3 spans 16 residues. The table came from immunoSEQ multiplex PCR; TCRdb's copy has only in-frame clones and leaves some out. This table has 3,000 to 3,500 clones, roughly 74% appearing once. V usage is TRBV5-1 and J usage is TRBJ2-1; 8 nucleotides line up with TRBD1. Material: peripheral blood. The clonotype comes from a man aged 70-80 years with active COVID-19. The CDR3 is CASSLDPGTGPNEQFF. In nucleotides, the CDR3 is TGCGCCAGCAGCTTGGATCCCGGGACAGGCCCTAATGAGCAGTTCTTC.